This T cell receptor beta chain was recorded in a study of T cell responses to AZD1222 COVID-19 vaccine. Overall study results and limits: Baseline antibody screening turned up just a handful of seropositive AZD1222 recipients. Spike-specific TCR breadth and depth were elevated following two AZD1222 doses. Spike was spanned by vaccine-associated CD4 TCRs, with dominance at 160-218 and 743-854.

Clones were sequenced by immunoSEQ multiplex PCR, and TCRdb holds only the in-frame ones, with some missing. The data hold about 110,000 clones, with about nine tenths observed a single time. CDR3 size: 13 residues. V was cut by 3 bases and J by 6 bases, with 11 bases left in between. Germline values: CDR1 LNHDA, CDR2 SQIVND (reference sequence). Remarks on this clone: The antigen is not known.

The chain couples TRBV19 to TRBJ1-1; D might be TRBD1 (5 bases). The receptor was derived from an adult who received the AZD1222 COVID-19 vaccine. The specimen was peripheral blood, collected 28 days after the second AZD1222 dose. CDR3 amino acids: CASSMGRQPEAFF. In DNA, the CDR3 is TGTGCCAGTAGTATGGGTCGACAGCCTGAAGCTTTCTTT.